Shown below are 5 T cell receptor beta chains from a single sample sequenced in a study of cytomegalovirus exposure and HLA in healthy donors. TCRdb keeps only in-frame clones here, not all; method: immunoSEQ multiplex PCR. This table has about 400,000 clones, more than 80% appearing once. The sample consisted of PBMCs. The receptors shown here come from a woman between 18 and 29 years old in good health and CMV-seronegative.

This clone has a single count. The V call is TRBV7-9, the J call TRBJ2-7, with TRBD1 identical over 11 bases. The CDR3 totals 16 residues. CDR1 is SEHNR and CDR2 is FQNEAQ in the germline V gene (reference sequence). Trimming removed 4 bases from V and 4 bases from J; junction bases left unmatched: 9. CDR3 nucleotides: TGTGCCAGCAGCTCAACCCTCGGACAGGGGGCTTACGAGCAGTACTTC. Protein sequence: CASSSTLGQGAYEQYF.

The CDR3: CASSSFRGYEQYF. The CDR3 coding sequence is TGTGCCAGCAGTAGCTTCAGGGGCTACGAGCAGTACTTC. This sequence joins TRBV27 and TRBJ2-7, with D maybe TRBD1 (6 bases). Germline V CDR1 and CDR2: MNHEY, SMNVEV (reference sequence). V was pared by 5 bases and J by 3 bases, with 11 bases between. The CDR3 consists of 13 residues.

This clone appeared a few times. J is TRBJ2-6 and V is TRBV4-2; D is unresolved. The CDR3 covers 16 residues. Germline V CDR1 and CDR2: LGHNA, YNFKEQ. V was shortened by 1 base and J by 0 bases, with 7 bases between the two germline ends. CDR3 nucleotide sequence: TGTGCCAGCAGCCAAGTCTTTCCCTCTGGGGCCAACGTCCTGACTTTC. This encodes CASSQVFPSGANVLTF.

The chain is built from TRBV4-2 and TRBJ1-2; 8 bases map to TRBD1. The CDR3 is 15 residues long. V lost 3 bases and J lost 6; bases outside the gene matches: 9. Per the germline V gene, CDR1 is LGHNA and CDR2 is YNFKEQ. CDR3 nucleotide sequence: TGTGCCAGCAGCCAGATATCAGGGGGCGTCGATGGCTACACCTTC. Protein product: CASSQISGGVDGYTF.

The chain couples TRBV27 to TRBJ2-5; 8 bases match TRBD2. Trimming took 6 bases from V and 5 from J; bases not matched to a gene: 8. Germline V gives CDR1 MNHEY, CDR2 SMNVEV (reference sequence). The CDR3 contains 14 residues. CDR3 region: CASSPSGGGETQYF. Here the CDR3 DNA reads TGTGCCAGCAGCCCCAGCGGGGGCGGTGAGACCCAGTACTTC.